The 5 T cell receptor beta chains below come from one sample, sequenced in a study of blood T cells in healthy people across ages. A second PCR, run for about 7 to 11 cycles, used a sample-barcoded 5' primer plus a J-beta primer mix. MiXCR, applied by TCRdb to the 5' RACE reads, yields one record per CDR3 protein. The table lists about 970,000 distinct CDR3 sequences, roughly 51% of them singletons, with around 21% in the top ten. Material: blood. These receptors all come from a woman aged 55-69 years in good health.

There are a few counts of this clonotype. The CDR3 reads CSASPFDVEQYF. CDR3 DNA: TGCAGTGCTAGTCCATTTGACGTCGAGCAGTACTTC. The genes are TRBV20-1 and TRBJ2-7; D gene unclear. Between the trimmed V and J ends, which lost 3 bases and 6 bases, there was a span of 12 bases. The CDR3 sequence is 12 residues long. Germline CDR1 is DFQATT and CDR2 is SNEGSKA (reference sequence).

This sequence joins TRBV7-3 and TRBJ2-3, with D maybe TRBD2 (6 bases). V was cut by 0 bases and J by 3 bases, with 10 bases left in between. Germline V gene data show CDR1 as SGHTA and CDR2 as FQGTGA. CDR3 length equals 15 residues. CDR3 in amino acids: CASSLTISGTDTQYF. In DNA form, the CDR3 reads TGTGCCAGCAGCTTAACGATCAGCGGGACAGATACGCAGTATTTT.

This rearrangement joins TRBV4-1 to TRBJ2-7; 10 nucleotides agree with TRBD1. This CDR3 comprises 16 residues. Germline V CDR1 and CDR2: MGHRA, YSYEKL. Trimming at V came to 1 base and at J to 0 bases, leaving 3 bases not matched to a gene. The CDR3 protein is CASSQADRGSSYEQYF. For the CDR3, the DNA is TGCGCCAGCAGCCAAGCGGACAGGGGGAGCTCCTACGAGCAGTACTTC.

The chain uses TRBV2 and TRBJ1-5; D remains ambiguous. The CDR3 has 14 amino acids. With 7 bases removed from V and 2 bases from J, the gap between germline ends came to 12 bases. The germline gives CDR1 SNHLY, CDR2 FYNNEI. The DNA for the CDR3 is TGTGCCAGCAAGAGGGAAAGGGGCAATCAGCCCCAGCATTTT. This codes for CASKRERGNQPQHF. Full variable domain (remainder filled in from reference TRBV2 and TRBJ1-5): EPEVTQTPSHQVTQMGQEVILRCVPISNHLYFYWYRQILGQKVEFLVSFYNNEISEKSEIFDDQFSVERPDGSNFTLKIRSTKLEDSAMYFCASKRERGNQPQHFGDGTRLSIL.

This clonotype was seen a few times. The V gene is TRBV4-2, the J gene TRBJ2-4; TRBD1 aligns across 11 bases. CDR1 and CDR2 from the germline V gene are LGHNA and YNFKEQ. V lost 1 base and J lost 7; bases outside the gene matches: 9. This CDR3 is 17 amino acids long. Here the CDR3 DNA reads TGTGCCAGCAGCCAAGCACCAGGACAGGGGGCGTTGAACATTCAGTACTTC. Encoded protein: CASSQAPGQGALNIQYF.